One and the same sample provided the 2 T cell receptor beta chains below, sequenced in a study of beta chain features in type 1 diabetes. Findings and limits, study-wide: In all four CD4+ subsets, TCRB CDR3 length was significantly, moderately reduced in type 1 diabetes.

The entirety of the isolated RNA underwent reverse transcription, so expressed TCRB transcripts were sequenced. Assay used: immunoSEQ multiplex PCR; TCRdb lists only in-frame clones, some missing. The sample yields approximately 170,000 clones, approximately 8.1% seen once. Their target antigens are unknown. The sequenced material came from central memory CD4+ T cells from blood. These receptors originate from a man aged 18 to 35 with type 1 diabetes.

The chain links TRBV28 to TRBJ2-7; maybe TRBD2 (7 bases). Germline lookup yields CDR1 MDHEN and CDR2 SYDVKM. The V and J ends lost 6 bases and 12 bases respectively, with 24 bases between them. The CDR3 sequence is 14 residues long. This CDR3 reads CASSPGPGRGGGYF. CDR3 sequence (DNA): TGTGCCAGCAGCCCAGGCCCGGGGCGAGGGGGGGGGTACTTC.

The gene calls are TRBV15 and TRBJ2-1; 10 bases line up with TRBD2. The germline V gene encodes CDR1 LNHNV and CDR2 YYDKDF (reference sequence). This CDR3 has 18 amino acids. Trimming removed 1 base from V and 7 bases from J; junction bases left unmatched: 13. This CDR3 is CATSRGPTGTSAENEQFF. CDR3 DNA: TGTGCCACCAGCAGAGGCCCAACCGGGACTAGCGCCGAGAATGAGCAGTTCTTC.